This T cell receptor (beta chain) appears in the sequencing data of a study of OX40 agonist ivuxolimab in advanced cancers. About the study: Hepatocellular carcinoma, melanoma, renal cell or head and neck cancer was diagnosed in the dose-escalation patients. General study results and limits: CD4+ and CD8+ T cells in blood underwent clonal expansion by week 6 at 0.1 to 3.0 mg/kg. The mean number of expanded clones was higher in CD8+ T cells than in CD4+.

Germline CDR1 is SGHDN and CDR2 is FVKESK. CDR3 length: 16 amino acids. Trimming removed 0 bases from V and 4 bases from J; junction bases left unmatched: 7. For this clone: Antigen: not known.

Data came from immunoSEQ multiplex PCR; TCRdb stores just in-frame clones and leaves some out. The data contain 85,000 to 100,000 clones, roughly 85% of them seen just once; the ten biggest clones take up 0.22%. This chain connects TRBV14 to TRBJ1-2; 8 bases are a match to TRBD1. The origin of this receptor is an adult with an advanced solid tumor such as melanoma, head and neck, liver or kidney cancer. This sample comprised CD4+ or CD8+ T cells sorted from blood, obtained in a trial of the OX40 agonist ivuxolimab. The CDR3 here is CASSQDLGQVGYGYTF. Written as DNA, the CDR3 is TGTGCCAGCAGCCAAGACTTGGGACAGGTTGGCTATGGCTACACCTTC.